The source of this TCR beta chain is a study of cytomegalovirus exposure and HLA in healthy donors. General study results and limits: An assumption of roughly uniform sequencing depth across donors underlay the presence/absence analyses.

In regard to this clone: Its antigen remains unknown.

Use of 60 Vbeta and 13 Jbeta primers characterized the PCR. Sequencing was performed with immunoSEQ multiplex PCR; in TCRdb, only in-frame clones are kept and a portion is missing. The sample has 140,000 to 150,000 clones, under 85% seen once. The CDR3 consists of 14 residues. The germline gives CDR1 SGHNT, CDR2 YYREEE (reference sequence). V was clipped by 4 bases and J by 0 bases, with 7 bases between them. Sequenced input: PBMCs. The chain has TRBV5-4 and TRBJ2-2, with D perhaps TRBD2 (5 bases). This sequence originates from a woman in her 40s in good health and CMV-seropositive. The DNA of the CDR3 is TGTGCCAGCAGCGCGGGCCCGAACACCGGGGAGCTGTTTTTT. Encoded protein: CASSAGPNTGELFF.